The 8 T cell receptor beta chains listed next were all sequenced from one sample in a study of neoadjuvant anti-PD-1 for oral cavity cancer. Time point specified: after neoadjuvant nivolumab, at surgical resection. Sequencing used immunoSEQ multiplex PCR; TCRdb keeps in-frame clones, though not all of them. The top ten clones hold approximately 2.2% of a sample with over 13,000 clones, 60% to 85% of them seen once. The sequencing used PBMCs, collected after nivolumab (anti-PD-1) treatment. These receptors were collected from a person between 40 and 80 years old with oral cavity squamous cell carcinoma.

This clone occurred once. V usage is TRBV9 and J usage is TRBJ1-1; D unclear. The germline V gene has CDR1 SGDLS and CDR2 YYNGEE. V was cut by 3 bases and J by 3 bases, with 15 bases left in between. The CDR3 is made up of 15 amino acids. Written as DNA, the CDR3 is TGTGCCAGCAGCGGAGATTCTGGGGATTACACTGAAGCTTTCTTT. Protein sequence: CASSGDSGDYTEAFF.

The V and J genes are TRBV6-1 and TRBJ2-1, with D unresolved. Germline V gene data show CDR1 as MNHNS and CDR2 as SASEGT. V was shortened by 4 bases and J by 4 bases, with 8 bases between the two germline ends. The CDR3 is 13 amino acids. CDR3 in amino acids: CASSVLGYNEQFF. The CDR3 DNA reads TGTGCCAGCAGTGTTTTGGGGTACAATGAGCAGTTCTTC.

CDR3 region: CASSVGWGTDTEAFF. DNA of the CDR3: TGTGCCAGCAGTGTTGGCTGGGGGACAGACACTGAAGCTTTCTTT. The chain couples TRBV25-1 to TRBJ1-1, with TRBD1 identical over 7 bases. Trimming at V came to 4 bases and at J to 3 bases, leaving 8 bases not matched to a gene. Germline loops: CDR1 MGHDK, CDR2 SYGVNS. This CDR3 is 15 amino acids long.

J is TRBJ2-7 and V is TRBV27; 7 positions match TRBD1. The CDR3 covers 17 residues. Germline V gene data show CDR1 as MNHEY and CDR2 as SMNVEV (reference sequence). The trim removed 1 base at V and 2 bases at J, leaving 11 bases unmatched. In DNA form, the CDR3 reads TGTGCCAGCAGTTTATACCCCCCACGACAGGGACCCTACGAGCAGTACTTC. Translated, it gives CASSLYPPRQGPYEQYF.

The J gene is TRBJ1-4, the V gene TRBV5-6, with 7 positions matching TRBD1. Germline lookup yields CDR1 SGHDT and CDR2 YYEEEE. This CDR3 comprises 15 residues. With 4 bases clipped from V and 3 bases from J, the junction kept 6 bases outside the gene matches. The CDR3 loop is CASSNLGQPNEKLFF. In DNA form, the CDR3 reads TGTGCCAGCAGCAACCTGGGACAGCCTAATGAAAAACTGTTTTTT. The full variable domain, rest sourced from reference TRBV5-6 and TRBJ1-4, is DAGVTQSPTHLIKTRGQQVTLRCSPKSGHDTVSWYQQALGQGPQFIFQYYEEEERQRGNFPDRFSGHQFPNYSSELNVNALLLGDSALYLCASSNLGQPNEKLFFGSGTQLSVL.

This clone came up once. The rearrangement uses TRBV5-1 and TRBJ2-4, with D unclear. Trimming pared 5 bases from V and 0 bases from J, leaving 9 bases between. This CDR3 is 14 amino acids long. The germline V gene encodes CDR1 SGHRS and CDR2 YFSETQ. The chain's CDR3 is CASSEGLAKNIQYF. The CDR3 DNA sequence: TGCGCCAGCAGTGAAGGTCTAGCCAAAAACATTCAGTACTTC.

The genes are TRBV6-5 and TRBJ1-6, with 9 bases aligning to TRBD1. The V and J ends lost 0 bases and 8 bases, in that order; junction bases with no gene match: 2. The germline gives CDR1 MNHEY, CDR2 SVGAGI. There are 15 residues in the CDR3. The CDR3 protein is CASSYSRTGDSPLHF. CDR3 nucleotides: TGTGCCAGCAGTTACTCTCGGACAGGGGATTCACCCCTCCACTTT.

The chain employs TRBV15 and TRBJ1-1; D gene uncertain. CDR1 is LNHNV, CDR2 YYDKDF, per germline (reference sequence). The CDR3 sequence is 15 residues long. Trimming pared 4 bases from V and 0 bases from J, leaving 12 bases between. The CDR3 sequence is CATSNRFLMNTEAFF. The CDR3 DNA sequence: TGTGCCACCAGCAACCGATTCCTCATGAACACTGAAGCTTTCTTT.